This T cell receptor (beta chain) was recorded in a study of T cell changes during pregnancy in multiple sclerosis. The table lists this clone with a count of one. Repertoires were generated with immunoSEQ multiplex PCR, while TCRdb's copy carries only in-frame clones and drops some. This repertoire shows 55,000 to 85,000 clones, around 90% found once; its top ten account for under 0.35%. The germline V gene encodes CDR1 KGHSH and CDR2 LQKENI. The V end lost 0 bases, the J end lost 6 bases, and 6 bases lay between the germline ends. This CDR3 comprises 13 residues. The chain has TRBV18 and TRBJ2-1; D may be TRBD2 (6 bases). Source: CD4+ T cells from peripheral blood mononuclear cells, taken after pregnancy. The TCR comes from a female donor with multiple sclerosis, enrolled in a pregnancy study. DNA for the CDR3: TGTGCCAGCTCACCACCGGGACTCAATGAGCAGTTCTTC. Translated: CASSPPGLNEQFF.